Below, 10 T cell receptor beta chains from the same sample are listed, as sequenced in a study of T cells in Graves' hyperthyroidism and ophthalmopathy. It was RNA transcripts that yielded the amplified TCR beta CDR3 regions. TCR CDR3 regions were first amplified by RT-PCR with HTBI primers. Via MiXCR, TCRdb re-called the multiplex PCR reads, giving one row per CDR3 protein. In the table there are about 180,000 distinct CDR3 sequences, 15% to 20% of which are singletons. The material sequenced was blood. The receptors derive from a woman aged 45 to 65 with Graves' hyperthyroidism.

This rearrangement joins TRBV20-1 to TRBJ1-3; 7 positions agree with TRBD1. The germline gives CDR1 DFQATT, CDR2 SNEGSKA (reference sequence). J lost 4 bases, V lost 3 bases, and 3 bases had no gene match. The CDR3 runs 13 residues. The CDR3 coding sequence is TGCAGTGCTAGTTCGGACAGGGGAAACACCATATATTTT. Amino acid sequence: CSASSDRGNTIYF.

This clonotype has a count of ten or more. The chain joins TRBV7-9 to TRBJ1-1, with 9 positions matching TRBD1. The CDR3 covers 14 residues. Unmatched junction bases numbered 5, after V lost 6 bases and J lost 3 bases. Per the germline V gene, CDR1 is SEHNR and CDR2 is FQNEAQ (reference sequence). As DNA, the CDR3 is TGTGCCAGCAGGCAACAGGGGGCGTACACTGAAGCTTTCTTT. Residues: CASRQQGAYTEAFF.

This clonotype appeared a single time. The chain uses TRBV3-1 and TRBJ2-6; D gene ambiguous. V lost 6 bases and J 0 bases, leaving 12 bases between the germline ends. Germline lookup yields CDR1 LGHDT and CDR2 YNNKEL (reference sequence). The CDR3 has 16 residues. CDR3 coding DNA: TGTGCCAGCAGGGGCCTGCAGAGCTCTGGGGCCAACGTCCTGACTTTC. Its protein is CASRGLQSSGANVLTF. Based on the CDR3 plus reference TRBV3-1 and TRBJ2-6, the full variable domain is DTAVSQTPKYLVTQMGNDKSIKCEQNLGHDTMYWYKQDSKKFLKIMFSYNNKELIINETVPNRFSPKSPDKAHLNLHINSLELGDSAVYFCASRGLQSSGANVLTFGAGSRLTVL.

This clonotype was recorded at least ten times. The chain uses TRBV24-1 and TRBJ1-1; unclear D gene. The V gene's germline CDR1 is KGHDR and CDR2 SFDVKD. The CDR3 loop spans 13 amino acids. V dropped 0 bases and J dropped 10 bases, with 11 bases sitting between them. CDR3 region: CATSDLGDRGAFF. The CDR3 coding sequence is TGTGCCACCAGTGATTTGGGAGATCGTGGAGCTTTCTTT.

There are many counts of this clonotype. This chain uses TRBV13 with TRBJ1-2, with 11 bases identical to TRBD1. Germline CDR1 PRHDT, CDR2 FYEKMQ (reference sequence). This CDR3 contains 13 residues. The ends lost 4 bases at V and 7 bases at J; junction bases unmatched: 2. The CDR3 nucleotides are TGTGCCAGCAGCTCGGGACAGGGGGGTGGCTACACCTTC. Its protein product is CASSSGQGGGYTF.

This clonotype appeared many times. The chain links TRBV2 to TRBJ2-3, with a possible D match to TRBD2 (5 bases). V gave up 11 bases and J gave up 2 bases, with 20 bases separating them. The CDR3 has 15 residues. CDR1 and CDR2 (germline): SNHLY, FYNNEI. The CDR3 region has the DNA TGTGCCCTCATATCCGATGCTAGCAACACAGATACGCAGTATTTT. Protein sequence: CALISDASNTDTQYF. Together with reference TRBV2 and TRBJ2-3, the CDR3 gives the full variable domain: EPEVTQTPSHQVTQMGQEVILRCVPISNHLYFYWYRQILGQKVEFLVSFYNNEISEKSEIFDDQFSVERPDGSNFTLKIRSTKLEDSAMYFCALISDASNTDTQYFGPGTRLTVL.

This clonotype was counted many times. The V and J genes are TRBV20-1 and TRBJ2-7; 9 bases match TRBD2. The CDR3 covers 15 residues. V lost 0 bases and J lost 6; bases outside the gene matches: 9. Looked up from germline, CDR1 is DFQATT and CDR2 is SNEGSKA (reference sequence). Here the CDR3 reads CSARDRRAGGFEQYF. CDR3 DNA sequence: TGCAGTGCTAGAGATAGGAGGGCGGGGGGGTTCGAGCAGTACTTC.

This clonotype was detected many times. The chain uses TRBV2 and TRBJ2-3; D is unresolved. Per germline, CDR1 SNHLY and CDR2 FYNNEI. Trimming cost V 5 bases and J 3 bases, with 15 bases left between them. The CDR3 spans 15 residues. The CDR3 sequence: CASSSGGLGTDTQYF. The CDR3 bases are TGTGCCAGCAGTTCTGGTGGGTTGGGAACAGATACGCAGTATTTT.

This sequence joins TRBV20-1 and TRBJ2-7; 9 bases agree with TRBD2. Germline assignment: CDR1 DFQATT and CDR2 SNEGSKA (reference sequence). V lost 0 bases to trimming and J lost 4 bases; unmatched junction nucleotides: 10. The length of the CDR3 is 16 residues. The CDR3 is CSARDFAGGPKYEQYF. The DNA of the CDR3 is TGCAGTGCTAGAGATTTCGCGGGGGGGCCGAAATACGAGCAGTACTTC.

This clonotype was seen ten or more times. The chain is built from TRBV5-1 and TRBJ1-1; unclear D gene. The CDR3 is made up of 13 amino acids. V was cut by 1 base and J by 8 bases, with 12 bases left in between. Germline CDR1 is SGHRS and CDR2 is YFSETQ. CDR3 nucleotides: TGCGCCAGCAGCTTGACGCATTACGAGGAAGCTTTCTTT. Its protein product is CASSLTHYEEAFF.